These 13 T cell receptor beta chains were all obtained from the same sample, sequenced in a study of beta chain features in type 1 diabetes. Expressed TCRB transcripts were sequenced because the entire RNA isolate underwent reverse transcription. The assay was immunoSEQ multiplex PCR, and TCRdb's table has in-frame clones only and misses some. The table has fewer than 25,000 clones, about two thirds seen once; the top ten hold 4.2%. These receptors have no known antigen. General study findings and limits: Across all four CD4+ subsets, people with type 1 diabetes showed modestly shorter TCRB CDR3s.

Sequenced material: Tregs from blood. These TCRs come from a man in his late teens or twenties with type 1 diabetes.

The chain employs TRBV7-2 and TRBJ2-1; a weak D match, TRBD1 (5 bases). This CDR3 region has 16 residues. CDR1 is SGHTA, CDR2 FQGNSA, per germline. Trimming removed 5 bases at V and 7 bases at J, with 21 bases between. Here the CDR3 reads CASSPSEAGKRNEQFF. For the CDR3, the DNA is TGTGCCAGCAGCCCCAGCGAGGCAGGGAAGAGGAATGAGCAGTTCTTC.

The chain couples TRBV21-1 to TRBJ2-5; TRBD2, as called in the table, went unchecked against the DNA. TRBV21-1 is termed a pseudogene. This CDR3 spans 10 amino acids. The CDR3 coding sequence is TGTGCCAGCAGCAAACGGGACCAGTACTTC. Its translation: CASSKRDQYF.

This clone was seen a few times. The chain couples TRBV4-2 to TRBJ2-4; TRBD2 matches 9 bases. The junction had 11 bases not matched to a gene; V was cut back by 0 bases and J by 8 bases. CDR1 is LGHNA, CDR2 YNFKEQ, per germline. This CDR3 comprises 17 residues. In DNA form, the CDR3 reads TGTGCCAGCAGCCAAGATGGGGGCGGGAGGGCCATGTACATTCAGTACTTC. Its protein product is CASSQDGGGRAMYIQYF.

This chain uses TRBV30 with TRBJ1-5; D perhaps matches TRBD1 (5 bases). Germline assignment: CDR1 GTSNPN and CDR2 SVGIG (reference sequence). Trimming left V 0 bases short and J 8 bases short, with 11 bases between. The CDR3 is 13 amino acids. The CDR3: CAWSVTGGEPQHF. DNA of the CDR3: TGTGCCTGGAGTGTAACAGGCGGGGAGCCCCAGCATTTT.

The rearrangement uses TRBV7-8 and TRBJ2-7; 11 nucleotides line up with TRBD1. The junction had 12 bases not matched to a gene; V was cut back by 4 bases and J by 13 bases. This CDR3 contains 14 residues. Germline V gene data show CDR1 as SGHVS and CDR2 as FQNEAQ. The CDR3 reads CASSSRDRGYHYYF. The CDR3 bases are TGTGCCAGCAGCTCCAGGGACAGGGGGTATCACTATTACTTC.

The chain joins TRBV25-1 to TRBJ1-2, with TRBD1 matching over 10 bases. The CDR3 extends over 16 amino acids. From germline, CDR1 is MGHDK and CDR2 SYGVNS. V dropped 4 bases and J dropped 3; count of bases not matched to a gene: 8. CDR3 in amino acids: CASSGQGAFYYYGYTF. The CDR3 bases are TGTGCCAGCAGTGGACAGGGGGCGTTTTACTACTATGGCTACACCTTC.

The chain is built from TRBV30 and TRBJ1-1, with D uncertain. The CDR3 has 14 amino acids. Looked up from germline, CDR1 is GTSNPN and CDR2 is SVGIG (reference sequence). Trimming removed 4 bases at V and 1 base at J, with 13 bases between. The CDR3 loop reads CAWKNQQPNTEAFF. The CDR3, as DNA: TGTGCCTGGAAAAATCAACAGCCGAACACTGAAGCTTTCTTT.

The genes are TRBV19 and TRBJ2-1; 7 positions agree with TRBD2. Germline V lookup: CDR1 LNHDA, CDR2 SQIVND (reference sequence). Losses at the gene ends were 3 bases for V and 4 bases for J; bases not matched to a gene: 6. CDR3 length: 15 amino acids. The CDR3 loop reads CASSILPGRYNEQFF. CDR3 nucleotide sequence: TGTGCCAGTAGTATCCTTCCCGGGAGGTACAATGAGCAGTTCTTC.

The chain has TRBV4-2 and TRBJ2-5; D gene unclear. Germline values: CDR1 LGHNA, CDR2 YNFKEQ. V gave up 0 bases and J gave up 7 bases, with 6 bases separating them. The length of the CDR3 is 12 residues. The CDR3 nucleotides are TGTGCCAGCAGCCAAGATTCGGGGACCCAGTACTTC. It yields the protein CASSQDSGTQYF.

This clone was seen more than once but under ten times. The rearrangement links TRBV5-6 to TRBJ1-4; maybe TRBD1 (5 bases). V dropped 3 bases and J dropped 1 base, with 7 bases sitting between them. The V gene's germline CDR1 is SGHDT and CDR2 YYEEEE. This CDR3 contains 14 residues. CDR3 protein: CASSSGVTNEKLFF. For the CDR3, the DNA is TGTGCCAGCAGCTCGGGGGTAACTAATGAAAAACTGTTTTTT.

The rearrangement joins TRBV4-1 to TRBJ2-2; 8 bases map to TRBD2. The CDR3 extends over 16 amino acids. Germline assignment: CDR1 MGHRA and CDR2 YSYEKL. Trimming took 4 bases from V and 3 from J; bases not matched to a gene: 7. CDR3 region: CASSLTSGSDTGELFF. CDR3 in DNA: TGCGCCAGCAGCCTTACAAGCGGGAGCGACACCGGGGAGCTGTTTTTT.

This chain joins TRBV7-8 and TRBJ2-7; D is ambiguous. Trimming removed 5 bases at V and 3 bases at J, with 8 bases between. The germline V gene encodes CDR1 SGHVS and CDR2 FQNEAQ. This CDR3 contains 12 residues. CDR3 sequence reads: CASSHRLYEQYF. The CDR3 bases are TGTGCCAGCAGCCACCGACTCTACGAGCAGTACTTC.

This clone is a singleton in its sample. CDR3 in DNA: TGCGCCAGCAGCGCCGGGACACAAGAGACCCAGTACTTC. Protein product: CASSAGTQETQYF. The rearrangement links TRBV5-1 to TRBJ2-5, with a weak D call TRBD1 (6 bases). V was clipped by 4 bases and J by 2 bases, with 9 bases between them. The CDR3 loop spans 13 amino acids. Germline assignment: CDR1 SGHRS and CDR2 YFSETQ.